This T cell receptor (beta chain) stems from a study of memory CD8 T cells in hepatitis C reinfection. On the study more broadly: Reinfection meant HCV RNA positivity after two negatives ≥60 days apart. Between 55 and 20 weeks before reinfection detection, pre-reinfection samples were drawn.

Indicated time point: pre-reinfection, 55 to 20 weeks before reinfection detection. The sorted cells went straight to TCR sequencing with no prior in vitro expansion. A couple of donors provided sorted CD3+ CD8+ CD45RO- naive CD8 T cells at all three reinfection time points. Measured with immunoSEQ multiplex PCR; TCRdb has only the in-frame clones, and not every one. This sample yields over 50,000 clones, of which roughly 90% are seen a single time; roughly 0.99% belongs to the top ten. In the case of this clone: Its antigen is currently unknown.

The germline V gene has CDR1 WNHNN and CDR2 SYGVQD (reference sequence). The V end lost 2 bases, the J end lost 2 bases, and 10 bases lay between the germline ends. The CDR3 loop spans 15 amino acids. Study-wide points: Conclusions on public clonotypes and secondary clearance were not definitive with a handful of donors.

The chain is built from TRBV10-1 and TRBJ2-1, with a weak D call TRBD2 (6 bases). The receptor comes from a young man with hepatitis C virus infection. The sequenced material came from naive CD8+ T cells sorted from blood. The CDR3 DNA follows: TGCGCCAGCAGTGAGGCGGGAAGGGCCTACAATGAGCAGTTCTTC. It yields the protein CASSEAGRAYNEQFF.